These 15 T cell receptor beta chains originate from one sample sequenced in a study of T-cell reconstitution after alpha-beta-depleted transplantation in children. Unique molecular identifiers were incorporated during preparation of the TCRbeta library. TCRdb used MiXCR to reprocess the PCR reads, holding one entry per CDR3 protein. Of 240,000 or so distinct CDR3 sequences listed, under 9.5% are singletons. The material was PBMCs, mostly from graft donor cells, obtained 180 days after TCRalphabeta/CD19-depleted stem cell transplant. Receptors were obtained from a male patient younger than 18 who had a stem cell transplant for acute lymphoblastic leukemia, so the T cells may come from the graft donor.

In regard to this clonotype: A much bigger clone sits one base away, suggesting this may be a read error. The V call is TRBV4-1, the J call TRBJ2-7; 7 nucleotides line up with TRBD1. The CDR3 contains 15 residues. The germline V gene encodes CDR1 MGHRA and CDR2 YSYEKL. This chain's CDR3 is CASSHGTVFSYEQNF. The CDR3 DNA sequence: TGCGCCAGCAGCCATGGGACAGTATTCTCCTACGAGCAGAACTTC.

This clonotype appeared many times. This chain joins TRBV5-1 and TRBJ2-3, with D hard to call. CDR1 and CDR2 (germline): SGHRS, YFSETQ. V was trimmed by 6 bases and J by 4 bases, leaving 0 bases between them. This CDR3 is built from 9 residues. CDR3 sequence reads: CASTDTQYF. In DNA, the CDR3 is TGCGCCAGCACAGATACGCAGTATTTT.

This clonotype was counted at least ten times. V gene TRBV2 combines with J gene TRBJ1-6; D gene ambiguous. Germline CDR1 is SNHLY and CDR2 is FYNNEI. The germline V and J ends were trimmed by 4 bases and 4 bases, with 8 bases remaining between them. The CDR3 sequence is 14 residues long. This CDR3 reads CASSGRIYNSPLHF. CDR3 nucleotides: TGTGCCAGCAGTGGGAGAATTTATAATTCACCCCTCCACTTT.

This clonotype showed up many times. The V gene is TRBV28, the J gene TRBJ2-5; 9 nucleotides line up with TRBD2. V lost 6 bases, J lost 3 bases, and 5 bases stayed unmatched. Germline values: CDR1 MDHEN, CDR2 SYDVKM. This CDR3 region has 14 residues. The DNA of the CDR3 is TGTGCCAGCAGGTGGTTAGCGGGAGAAGAGACCCAGTACTTC. It is translated as CASRWLAGEETQYF.

This clonotype has ten or more counts. The chain combines TRBV20-1 with TRBJ1-1; no definite D call. The CDR3 runs 17 residues. The germline gives CDR1 DFQATT, CDR2 SNEGSKA (reference sequence). V was clipped by 0 bases and J by 1 base, with 18 bases between them. CDR3 DNA sequence: TGCAGTGCTAGAGACCCCTCTCGAGAAAACACGAACACTGAAGCTTTCTTT. Its protein is CSARDPSRENTNTEAFF.

This clonotype was counted many times. The rearrangement joins TRBV29-1 to TRBJ1-3; tentatively, D is TRBD1 (6 bases). Trimming left V 5 bases short and J 4 bases short, with 9 bases between. The CDR3 consists of 12 residues. The V gene's germline CDR1 is SQVTM and CDR2 ANQGSEA. The CDR3 bases are TGCAGCGTTCTACAGGGAGGAAACACCATATATTTT. It translates to CSVLQGGNTIYF.

At least ten counts were recorded for this clonotype. The chain employs TRBV7-9 and TRBJ1-6; D not certain. The germline V gene has CDR1 SEHNR and CDR2 FQNEAQ (reference sequence). Trimming stripped 5 bases from V and 4 bases from J, with 9 bases between. The CDR3 runs to 14 residues. The CDR3 reads CASSGWLYNSPLHF. DNA of the CDR3: TGTGCCAGCAGCGGGTGGCTTTATAATTCACCCCTCCACTTT.

This clonotype was seen repeatedly, ten times or more. This sequence joins TRBV7-2 and TRBJ2-4, with D unresolved. V was cut by 1 base and J by 5 bases, with 6 bases left in between. The V gene's germline CDR1 is SGHTA and CDR2 FQGNSA. The CDR3 is 13 residues long. The CDR3 DNA reads TGTGCCAGCAGCTTAGAGGCAGAAAACATTCAGTACTTC. It encodes CASSLEAENIQYF. Full variable domain (missing parts from reference TRBV7-2 and TRBJ2-4): GAGVSQSPSNKVTEKGKDVELRCDPISGHTALYWYRQSLGQGLEFLIYFQGNSAPDKSGLPSDRFSAERTGGSVSTLTIQRTQQEDSAVYLCASSLEAENIQYFGAGTRLSVL.

This clonotype was counted at least ten times. V usage is TRBV27 and J usage is TRBJ2-1; D may be TRBD1 (6 bases). The CDR3 covers 12 residues. The V gene lost 3 bases and the J gene lost 12 bases, with 12 bases spanning the gap. Germline V gene sequence: CDR1 MNHEY, CDR2 SMNVEV (reference sequence). The CDR3: CASSFQGQGQFF. Written as DNA, the CDR3 is TGTGCCAGCAGTTTTCAGGGGCAGGGGCAGTTCTTC.

This clonotype was seen repeatedly, ten times or more. The chain uses TRBV10-2 and TRBJ2-1; D gene unclear. Looked up from germline, CDR1 is WSHSY and CDR2 is SAAADI. This CDR3 has 15 amino acids. V was trimmed by 2 bases and J by 5 bases, leaving 13 bases between them. The CDR3 loop is CASSEDSGGHNEQFF. The CDR3 bases are TGCGCCAGCAGTGAGGACTCGGGTGGGCACAATGAGCAGTTCTTC.

In this sample, this clonotype turned up many times. The chain has TRBV5-1 and TRBJ1-1; D not resolved. The V end was cut by 4 bases, the J end by 6 bases, with 13 bases between. The V gene's germline CDR1 is SGHRS and CDR2 YFSETQ. The CDR3 is 13 residues long. DNA for the CDR3: TGCGCCAGCAGCAAGGACGGAATCGCTGAAGCTTTCTTT. Translation gives CASSKDGIAEAFF.

In this sample, this clonotype turned up many times. The chain couples TRBV27 to TRBJ2-7; D not resolved. Germline assignment: CDR1 MNHEY and CDR2 SMNVEV (reference sequence). V lost 0 bases and J 2 bases, leaving 8 bases between the germline ends. The CDR3 length is 14 residues. CDR3 DNA sequence: TGTGCCAGCAGTTTATCGCCCGACCCCTACGAGCAGTACTTC. As protein: CASSLSPDPYEQYF.

This clonotype was picked up many times. The J gene is TRBJ2-4, the V gene TRBV12-3 or TRBV12-4; D remains ambiguous. Trimming took 8 bases from V and 3 from J, leaving 11 bases between them. The CDR3 contains 13 residues. The CDR3 region is CASGWDSKNIQYF. The DNA of the CDR3 is TGTGCCAGCGGGTGGGATAGCAAAAACATTCAGTACTTC.

On this clonotype: The junction and the germline gene differ at one end; a read error may be behind it. The chain couples TRBV20-1 to TRBJ2-7, with 9 bases aligning to TRBD1. The CDR3 runs to 16 residues. Germline CDR1 DFQATT, CDR2 SNEGSKA (reference sequence). In DNA, the CDR3 is TGCTGTGCTAGACCTACCGGGACAGGGTTCTCCTACGAGCAGTACTTC. Its translation: CCARPTGTGFSYEQYF.

This clonotype was seen at least ten times. The chain joins TRBV12-3 or TRBV12-4 to TRBJ2-1; 7 nucleotides line up with TRBD1. CDR3 length: 15 amino acids. Trimming took 1 base from V and 3 from J; bases not matched to a gene: 3. The CDR3 reads CASSLGQGVYNEQFF. The CDR3 DNA sequence: TGTGCCAGCAGTTTAGGCCAGGGGGTCTACAATGAGCAGTTCTTC.